Listed below are T cell receptor beta chains from one sample, sequenced in a study of T-cell memory formation after mild COVID-19. TCRdb re-analysed the 5' RACE reads in MiXCR, keeping a single row per CDR3 protein. Among fewer than 650,000 distinct CDR3 sequences listed, about 22% were seen once. Sequenced: PBMCs or a T cell subset sorted from them (not recorded which). These receptor sequences come from an adult woman who had mild COVID-19 (a few samples of this study predate the infection). Cell type and time point are not known. Each CDR3 is given with its conserved first and last residue. Each record gives: J gene, CDR3 length, V gene, CDR3 protein.

TRBJ1-4	15	TRBV25-1	CASSDTTGPHEKLFF
TRBJ2-5	15	TRBV12-3/TRBV12-4	CASSLRTGRMETQYF
TRBJ2-2	18	TRBV7-2	CASSSKTGGPAWAGELFF
TRBJ2-7	13	TRBV27	CASSQGYSYEQYF
TRBJ2-2	15	TRBV7-3	CASSMTGDGTGELFF
TRBJ2-4	15	TRBV15	CATSRDGTAGSIQYF
TRBJ1-5	15	TRBV6-5	CASSYSGQTNQPQHF
TRBJ1-2	13	TRBV7-2	CASSLGNRAGYTF
TRBJ1-3	18	TRBV10-3	CAISEEAWTDYSGNTIYF
TRBJ1-5	14	TRBV7-2	CASSLGMSNQPQHF
TRBJ2-2	16	TRBV7-9	CASSLAGLAYTGELFF
TRBJ2-5	14	TRBV20-1	CSAFGQGVRETQYF
TRBJ2-5	14	TRBV5-6	CASSLAGGKETQYF
TRBJ2-3	14	TRBV7-9	CASSPVTGVDTQYF
TRBJ2-7	13	TRBV7-2	CASRKASGYEQYF
TRBJ2-1	13	TRBV7-2	CASSSVAGALQFF
TRBJ2-5	13	TRBV5-1	CASSLGNRETQYF
TRBJ2-1	16	TRBV6-5	CASRNLRGGVYNEQFF
TRBJ2-6	17	TRBV24-1	CATSDPARSSGANVLTF
TRBJ2-7	14	TRBV6-6	CASSGGSTPYEQYF
TRBJ1-2	14	TRBV12-3/TRBV12-4	CASSSAGQAYGYTF
TRBJ1-1	14	TRBV12-3/TRBV12-4	CASGFYEGGTEAFF
TRBJ2-7	14	TRBV20-1	CSAQGLGGPYEQYF
TRBJ2-3	15	TRBV5-1	CASSPTPTSEDTQYF
TRBJ2-7	17	TRBV24-1	CATSDETGTGNLLEQYF
TRBJ2-3	15	TRBV7-3	CASSRGTVSTDTQYF
TRBJ2-7	15	TRBV9	CASSPRGTNSYEQYF
TRBJ2-5	12	TRBV12-3/TRBV12-4	CASSLAGTLGYF
TRBJ2-7	14	TRBV5-5	CASSFWEVSGEQYF
TRBJ1-4	12	TRBV20-1	CSARDSGEKLFF
TRBJ2-5	16	TRBV4-1	CASSQELAGGHRAQYF
TRBJ1-5	14	TRBV6-2/TRBV6-3	CASTRSTANQPQHF
TRBJ2-1	17	TRBV12-5	CASGLVLQREITDEQFF
TRBJ2-1	15	TRBV11-3	CASSSRTGRDNEQFF
TRBJ1-1	16	TRBV5-1	CASSLVAGTMNTEAFF
TRBJ1-4	13	TRBV5-5	CASSQALGGKLFF
TRBJ2-2	16	TRBV12-3/TRBV12-4	CASSTTGVTDTGELFF
TRBJ1-1	13	TRBV7-6	CASSGQGLTEAFF
TRBJ1-2	13	TRBV6-6	CASSYSGGGGYTF
TRBJ1-2	15	TRBV5-1	CASSLVGGGFYGYTF
TRBJ1-1	11	TRBV6-5	CASSYLGTIFF
TRBJ2-6	17	TRBV4-3	CASSQDEEQGGANVLTF
TRBJ2-1	15	TRBV20-1	CSAIPGLASYNEQFF
TRBJ1-1	13	TRBV20-1	CSATGGVNTEAFF
TRBJ1-1	15	TRBV6-5	CASSYSPRQGREAFF
TRBJ2-3	14	TRBV6-5	CASSYSPGDARPYF